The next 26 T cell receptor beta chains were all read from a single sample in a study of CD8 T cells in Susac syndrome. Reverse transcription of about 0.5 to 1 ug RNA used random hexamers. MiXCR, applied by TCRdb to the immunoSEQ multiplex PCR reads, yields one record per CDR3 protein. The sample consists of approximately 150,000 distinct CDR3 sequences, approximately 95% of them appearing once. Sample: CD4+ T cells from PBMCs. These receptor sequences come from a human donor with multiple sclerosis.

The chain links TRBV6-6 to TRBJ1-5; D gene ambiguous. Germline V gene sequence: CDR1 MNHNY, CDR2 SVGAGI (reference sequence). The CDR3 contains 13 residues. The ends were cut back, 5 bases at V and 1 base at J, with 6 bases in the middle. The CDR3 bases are TGTGCCAGCAGTAGTTTCAGCAATCAGCCCCAGCATTTT. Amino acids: CASSSFSNQPQHF.

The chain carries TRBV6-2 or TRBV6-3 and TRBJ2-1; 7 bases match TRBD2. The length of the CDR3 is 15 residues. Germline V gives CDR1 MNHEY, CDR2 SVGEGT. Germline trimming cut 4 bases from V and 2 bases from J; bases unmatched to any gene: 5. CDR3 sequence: CASSFLADPYNEQFF. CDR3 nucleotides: TGTGCCAGCAGTTTTCTAGCGGACCCCTACAATGAGCAGTTCTTC.

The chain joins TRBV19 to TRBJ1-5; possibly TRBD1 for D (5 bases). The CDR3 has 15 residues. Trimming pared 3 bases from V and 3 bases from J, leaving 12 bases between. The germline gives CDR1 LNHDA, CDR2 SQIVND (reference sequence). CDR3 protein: CASSIGGVTNQPQHF. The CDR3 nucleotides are TGTGCCAGTAGTATCGGGGGAGTGACCAATCAGCCCCAGCATTTT.

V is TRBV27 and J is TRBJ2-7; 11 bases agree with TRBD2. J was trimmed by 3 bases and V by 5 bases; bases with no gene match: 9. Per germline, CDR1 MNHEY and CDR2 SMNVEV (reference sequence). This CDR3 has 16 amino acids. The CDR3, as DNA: TGTGCCAGCAGTACAGAAACCGGGACTAGCGGCTACGAGCAGTACTTC. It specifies CASSTETGTSGYEQYF.

Here the CDR3 DNA reads TGTGCCAGCAGGGCCCAGCAGGGGAATGGCTACACCTTC. It is translated as CASRAQQGNGYTF. The V call is TRBV2, the J call TRBJ1-2; tentative D call: TRBD1 (6 bases). The V gene lost 6 bases and the J gene lost 6 bases, with 14 bases spanning the gap. The CDR3 loop spans 13 amino acids. Germline values: CDR1 SNHLY, CDR2 FYNNEI.

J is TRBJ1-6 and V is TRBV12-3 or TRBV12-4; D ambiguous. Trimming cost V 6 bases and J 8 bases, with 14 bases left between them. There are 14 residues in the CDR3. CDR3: CASSPHLRDSPLHF. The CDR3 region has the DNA TGTGCCAGCAGCCCTCACTTGAGGGATTCACCCCTCCACTTT.

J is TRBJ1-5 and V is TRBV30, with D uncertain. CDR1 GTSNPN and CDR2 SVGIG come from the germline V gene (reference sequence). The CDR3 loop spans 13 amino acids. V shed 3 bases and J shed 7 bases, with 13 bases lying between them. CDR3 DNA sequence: TGTGCCTGGAGCCCCTCGACGCGGCAGCCCCAGCATTTT. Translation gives CAWSPSTRQPQHF.

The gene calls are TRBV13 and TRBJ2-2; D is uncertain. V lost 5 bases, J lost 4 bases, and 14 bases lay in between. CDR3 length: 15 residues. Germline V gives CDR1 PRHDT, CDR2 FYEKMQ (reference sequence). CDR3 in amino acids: CASSPPRSGTGELFF. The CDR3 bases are TGTGCCAGCAGCCCACCCCGATCGGGCACCGGGGAGCTGTTTTTT.

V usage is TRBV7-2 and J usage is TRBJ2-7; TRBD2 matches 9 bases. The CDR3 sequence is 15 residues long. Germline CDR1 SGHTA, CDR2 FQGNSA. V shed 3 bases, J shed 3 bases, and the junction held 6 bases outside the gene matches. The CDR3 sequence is CASSFVAGGLYEQYF. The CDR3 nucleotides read TGTGCCAGCAGCTTTGTGGCGGGAGGGCTCTACGAGCAGTACTTC.

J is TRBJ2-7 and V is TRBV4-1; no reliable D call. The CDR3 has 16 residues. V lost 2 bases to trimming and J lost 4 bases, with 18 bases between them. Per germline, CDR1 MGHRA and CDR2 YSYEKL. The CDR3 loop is CASSQFRVGSSYEQYF. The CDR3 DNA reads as TGCGCCAGCAGCCAATTCCGGGTTGGTTCTTCTTACGAGCAGTACTTC.

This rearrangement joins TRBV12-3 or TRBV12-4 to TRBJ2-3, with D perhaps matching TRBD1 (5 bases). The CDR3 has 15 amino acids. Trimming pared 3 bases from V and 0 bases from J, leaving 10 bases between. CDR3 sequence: CASSFGAGSTDTQYF. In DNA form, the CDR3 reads TGTGCCAGCAGTTTTGGGGCAGGGAGCACAGATACGCAGTATTTT.

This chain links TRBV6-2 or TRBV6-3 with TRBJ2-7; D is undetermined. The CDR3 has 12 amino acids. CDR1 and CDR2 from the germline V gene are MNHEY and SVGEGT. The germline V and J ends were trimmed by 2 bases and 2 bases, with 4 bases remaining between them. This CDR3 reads CASSYGPYEQYF. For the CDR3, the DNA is TGTGCCAGCAGTTACGGGCCCTACGAGCAGTACTTC.

The CDR3 loop reads CAISEPPGQETQYF. As DNA, the CDR3 is TGTGCCATCAGTGAGCCGCCAGGACAAGAGACCCAGTACTTC. The V gene is TRBV10-3, the J gene TRBJ2-5; D is uncertain. Deletions cut 2 bases from V and 2 bases from J, with 9 bases between. There are 14 residues in the CDR3. From germline, CDR1 is ENHRY and CDR2 SYGVKD.

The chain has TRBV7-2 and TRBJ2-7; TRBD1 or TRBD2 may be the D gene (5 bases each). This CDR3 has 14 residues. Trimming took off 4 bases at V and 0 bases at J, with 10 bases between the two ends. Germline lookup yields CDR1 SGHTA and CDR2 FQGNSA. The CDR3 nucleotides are TGTGCCAGCAGCTCCGGGACCCTCTCCTACGAGCAGTACTTC. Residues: CASSSGTLSYEQYF.

This CDR3 reads CASSTTTDTQYF. Written as DNA, the CDR3 is TGCGCCAGCAGCACCACCACAGATACGCAGTATTTT. The chain couples TRBV5-1 to TRBJ2-3, with D hard to call. The CDR3 contains 12 residues. Germline V gene lookup returns CDR1 SGHRS and CDR2 YFSETQ. The V and J ends lost 4 bases and 2 bases respectively, with 5 bases between them.

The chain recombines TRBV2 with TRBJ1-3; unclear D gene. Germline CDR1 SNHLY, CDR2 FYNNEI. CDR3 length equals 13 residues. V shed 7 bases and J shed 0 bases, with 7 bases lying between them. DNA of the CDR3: TGTGCCAGCAAACCCGACTCTGGAAACACCATATATTTT. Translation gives CASKPDSGNTIYF.

The CDR3 coding sequence is TGCGCCAGCAGCCAACACCTAGCGGGAGGGTCTGGGGCCAACGTCCTGACTTTC. Translation: CASSQHLAGGSGANVLTF. This chain joins TRBV4-3 and TRBJ2-6; TRBD2 matches at 12 bases. V shed 2 bases, J shed 1 base, and the junction held 3 bases outside the gene matches. CDR3 length equals 18 residues. CDR1 and CDR2 from the germline V gene are LGHNA and YSLEER.

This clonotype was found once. CDR3 sequence: CASSSGQDGETQYF. The CDR3 DNA sequence: TGTGCCAGCAGTTCTGGGCAGGATGGGGAGACCCAGTACTTC. The chain joins TRBV28 to TRBJ2-5; D gene uncertain. Trimming cost V 4 bases and J 5 bases, with 14 bases left between them. CDR1 is MDHEN, CDR2 SYDVKM, per germline. The CDR3 has 14 residues.

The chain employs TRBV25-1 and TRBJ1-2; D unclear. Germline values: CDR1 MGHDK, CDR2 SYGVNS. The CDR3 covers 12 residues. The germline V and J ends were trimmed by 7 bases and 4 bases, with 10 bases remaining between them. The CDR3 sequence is CASTTLGYGYTF. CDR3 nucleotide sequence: TGTGCCAGCACCACCCTCGGCTATGGCTACACCTTC.

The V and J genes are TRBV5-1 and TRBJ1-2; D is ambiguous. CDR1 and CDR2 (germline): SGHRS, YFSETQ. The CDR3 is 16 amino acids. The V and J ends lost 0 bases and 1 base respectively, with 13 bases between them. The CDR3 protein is CASSLDGVPVNYGYTF. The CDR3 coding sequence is TGCGCCAGCAGCTTGGACGGGGTTCCTGTTAACTATGGCTACACCTTC. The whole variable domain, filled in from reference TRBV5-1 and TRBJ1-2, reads KAGVTQTPRYLIKTRGQQVTLSCSPISGHRSVSWYQQTPGQGLQFLFEYFSETQRNKGNFPGRFSGRQFSNSRSEMNVSTLELGDSALYLCASSLDGVPVNYGYTFGSGTRLTVV.

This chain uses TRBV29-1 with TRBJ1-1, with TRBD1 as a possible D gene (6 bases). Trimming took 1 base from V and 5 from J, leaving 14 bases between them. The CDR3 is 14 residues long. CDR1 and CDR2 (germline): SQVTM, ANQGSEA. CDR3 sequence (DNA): TGCAGCGTTGAAGTCCAGGGGATGGGTACTGAAGCTTTCTTT. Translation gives CSVEVQGMGTEAFF.

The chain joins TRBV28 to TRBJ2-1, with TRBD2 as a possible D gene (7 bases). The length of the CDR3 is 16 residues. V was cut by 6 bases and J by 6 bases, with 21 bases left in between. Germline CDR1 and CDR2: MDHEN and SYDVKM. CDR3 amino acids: CASRPGWGGAGNEQFF. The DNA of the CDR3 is TGTGCCAGCAGGCCCGGCTGGGGGGGCGCGGGCAATGAGCAGTTCTTC. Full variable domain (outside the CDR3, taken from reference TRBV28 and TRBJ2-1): DVKVTQSSRYLVKRTGEKVFLECVQDMDHENMFWYRQDPGLGLRLIYFSYDVKMKEKGDIPEGYSVSREKKERFSLILESASTNQTSMYLCASRPGWGGAGNEQFFGPGTRLTVL.

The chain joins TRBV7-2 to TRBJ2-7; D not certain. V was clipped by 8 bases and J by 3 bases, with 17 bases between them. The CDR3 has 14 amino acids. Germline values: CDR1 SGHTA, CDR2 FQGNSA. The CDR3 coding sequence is TGTGCCAGCGGTTCAGGTAGCAAGCTCTACGAGCAGTACTTC. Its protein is CASGSGSKLYEQYF.

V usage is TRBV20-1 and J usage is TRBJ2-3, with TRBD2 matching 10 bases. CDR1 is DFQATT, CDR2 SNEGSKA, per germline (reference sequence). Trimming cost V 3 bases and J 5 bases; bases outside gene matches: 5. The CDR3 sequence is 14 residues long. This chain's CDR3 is CSARASGGRDTQYF. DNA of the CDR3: TGCAGTGCTAGGGCTAGCGGGGGCAGAGATACGCAGTATTTT.

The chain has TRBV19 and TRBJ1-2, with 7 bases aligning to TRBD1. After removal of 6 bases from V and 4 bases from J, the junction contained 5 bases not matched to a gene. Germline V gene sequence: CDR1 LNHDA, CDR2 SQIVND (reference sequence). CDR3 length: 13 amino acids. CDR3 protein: CASSRDRSYGYTF. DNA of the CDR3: TGTGCCAGTAGCCGGGACAGATCCTATGGCTACACCTTC.

The CDR3 coding sequence is TGCAGCGTTGGAGGAGGGGGCGGCAATCAGCCCCAGCATTTT. The encoded protein is CSVGGGGGNQPQHF. The gene calls are TRBV29-1 and TRBJ1-5, with TRBD1 matching 7 bases. V was clipped by 4 bases and J by 2 bases; unmatched bases: 5. This CDR3 has 14 amino acids. The germline V gene encodes CDR1 SQVTM and CDR2 ANQGSEA.